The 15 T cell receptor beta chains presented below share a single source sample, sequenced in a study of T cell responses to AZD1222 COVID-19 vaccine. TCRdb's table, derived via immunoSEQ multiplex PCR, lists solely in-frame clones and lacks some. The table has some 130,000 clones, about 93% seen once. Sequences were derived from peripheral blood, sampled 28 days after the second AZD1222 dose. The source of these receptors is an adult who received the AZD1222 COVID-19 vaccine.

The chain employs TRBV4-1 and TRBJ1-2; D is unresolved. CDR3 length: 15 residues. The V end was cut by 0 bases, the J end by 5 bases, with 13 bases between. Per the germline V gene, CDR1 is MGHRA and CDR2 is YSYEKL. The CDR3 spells CASSQEGRARYGYTF. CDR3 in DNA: TGCGCCAGCAGCCAAGAGGGAAGGGCTCGGTATGGCTACACCTTC.

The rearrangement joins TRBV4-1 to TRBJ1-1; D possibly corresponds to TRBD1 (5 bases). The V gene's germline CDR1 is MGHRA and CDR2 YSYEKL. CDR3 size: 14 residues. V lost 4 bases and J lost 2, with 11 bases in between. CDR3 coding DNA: TGCGCCAGCAGCCCGGCCGGGGCTAACACTGAAGCTTTCTTT. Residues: CASSPAGANTEAFF.

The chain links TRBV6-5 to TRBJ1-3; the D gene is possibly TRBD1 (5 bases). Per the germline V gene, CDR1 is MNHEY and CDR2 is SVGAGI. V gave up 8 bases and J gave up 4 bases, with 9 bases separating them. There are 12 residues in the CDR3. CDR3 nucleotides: TGTGCCAGCGGGGGGTTCGGAAACACCATATATTTT. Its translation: CASGGFGNTIYF.

In DNA form, the CDR3 reads TGTGCCAGCAGCGAAGACAGGGTCTATGGCTACACCTTC. Residues: CASSEDRVYGYTF. The chain is built from TRBV7-9 and TRBJ1-2, with 7 bases matching TRBD1. The CDR3 totals 13 residues. The germline V gene encodes CDR1 SEHNR and CDR2 FQNEAQ (reference sequence). V shed 5 bases and J 4 bases; nucleotides not matched to a gene: 4.

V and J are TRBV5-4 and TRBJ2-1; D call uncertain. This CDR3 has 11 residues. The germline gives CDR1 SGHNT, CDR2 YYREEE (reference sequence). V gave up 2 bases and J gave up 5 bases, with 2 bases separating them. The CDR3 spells CASSFNNEQFF. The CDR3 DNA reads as TGTGCCAGCAGCTTTAACAATGAGCAGTTCTTC.

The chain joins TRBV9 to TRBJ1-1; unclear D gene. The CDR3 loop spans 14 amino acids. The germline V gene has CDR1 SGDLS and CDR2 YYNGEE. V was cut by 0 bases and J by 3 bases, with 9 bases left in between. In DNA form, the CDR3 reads TGTGCCAGCAGCGTAGAGGGCGACTACACTGAAGCTTTCTTT. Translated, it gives CASSVEGDYTEAFF.

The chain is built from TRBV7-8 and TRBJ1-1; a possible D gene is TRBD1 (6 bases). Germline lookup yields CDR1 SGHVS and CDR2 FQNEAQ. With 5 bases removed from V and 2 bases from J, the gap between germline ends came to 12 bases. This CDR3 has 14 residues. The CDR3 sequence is CASSALRGNTEAFF. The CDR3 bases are TGTGCCAGCAGCGCCCTCAGGGGTAACACTGAAGCTTTCTTT.

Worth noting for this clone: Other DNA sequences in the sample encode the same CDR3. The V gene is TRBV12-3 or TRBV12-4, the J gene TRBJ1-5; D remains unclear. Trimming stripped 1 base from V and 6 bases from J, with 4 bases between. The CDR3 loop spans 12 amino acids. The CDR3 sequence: CASSLGSQPQHF. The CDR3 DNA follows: TGTGCCAGCAGTTTAGGTTCTCAGCCCCAGCATTTT.

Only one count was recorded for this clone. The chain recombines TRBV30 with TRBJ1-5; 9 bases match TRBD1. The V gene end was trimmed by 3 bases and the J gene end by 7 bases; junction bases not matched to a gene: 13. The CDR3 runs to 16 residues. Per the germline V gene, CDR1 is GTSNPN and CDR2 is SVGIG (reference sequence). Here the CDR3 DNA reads TGTGCCTGGAGCCCTGAACCGGGACAGGGAACCCAGCCCCAGCATTTT. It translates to CAWSPEPGQGTQPQHF.

The CDR3 reads CASSVRDSNNEQFF. CDR3 in DNA: TGTGCCAGCAGCGTCCGGGACAGCAACAATGAGCAGTTCTTC. This chain links TRBV7-9 with TRBJ2-1, with 7 bases identical to TRBD1. The CDR3 length is 14 residues. V trimming: 5 bases; J trimming: 5 bases; junction bases outside the gene matches: 6. Germline CDR1 is SEHNR and CDR2 is FQNEAQ (reference sequence).

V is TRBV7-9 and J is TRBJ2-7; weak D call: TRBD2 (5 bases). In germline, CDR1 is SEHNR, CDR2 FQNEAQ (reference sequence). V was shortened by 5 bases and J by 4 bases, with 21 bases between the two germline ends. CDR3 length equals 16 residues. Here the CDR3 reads CASSTRPPGSGYEQYF. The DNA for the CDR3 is TGTGCCAGCAGCACCCGCCCCCCGGGCTCGGGGTACGAGCAGTACTTC.

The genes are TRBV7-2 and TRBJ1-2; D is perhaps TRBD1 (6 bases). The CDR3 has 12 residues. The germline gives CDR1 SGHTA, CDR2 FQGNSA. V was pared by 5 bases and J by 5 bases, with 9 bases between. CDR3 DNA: TGTGCCAGCAGCCTAGGACAGTATGGCTACACCTTC. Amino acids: CASSLGQYGYTF.

The CDR3 protein is CAISEYSGTGINYGYTF. The CDR3, as DNA: TGTGCCATCAGTGAGTACTCCGGGACAGGGATTAACTATGGCTACACCTTC. The chain couples TRBV10-3 to TRBJ1-2, with TRBD1 matching 9 bases. This CDR3 comprises 17 residues. V lost 1 base to trimming and J lost 1 base; unmatched junction nucleotides: 7. Germline CDR1 reads ENHRY; CDR2 reads SYGVKD.

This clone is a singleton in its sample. CDR3 sequence reads: CASSIGPNTEAFF. CDR3 DNA: TGTGCCAGCAGTATCGGTCCGAACACTGAAGCTTTCTTT. This chain uses TRBV12-3 or TRBV12-4 with TRBJ1-1; unclear D gene. This CDR3 is 13 amino acids long. V was pared by 5 bases and J by 1 base, with 8 bases between.

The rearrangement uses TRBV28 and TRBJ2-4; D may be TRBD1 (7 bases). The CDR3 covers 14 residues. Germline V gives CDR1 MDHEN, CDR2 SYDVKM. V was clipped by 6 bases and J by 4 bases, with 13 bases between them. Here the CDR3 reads CASREGTEKNIQYF. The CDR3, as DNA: TGTGCCAGCAGGGAGGGGACAGAGAAAAACATTCAGTACTTC.